The table lists the clone carrying this T cell receptor (beta chain) with many counts. No antigen is known for it. The repertoire was sequenced with immunoSEQ multiplex PCR; TCRdb's copy has only in-frame clones and lacks some. The sample lists about 44,000 clones; around three fifths were seen once. This sample is part of a study of PD-1 blockade in classical Hodgkin lymphoma. Overall study results and limits: A reduction in baseline TCR diversity was reportedly seen in newly diagnosed patients relative to healthy donors.

Noted time point: cycle 4 day 1 (C4D1), after less than 7 weeks of nivolumab. All patients relapsed after autologous stem cell transplantation, and brentuximab vedotin exposure varied. This CDR3 spans 13 amino acids. Germline V gene lookup returns CDR1 LNHDA and CDR2 SQIVND (reference sequence). Trimming shortened V by 9 bases and J by 5 bases, and 11 bases separated the two germline ends. The source was peripheral blood mononuclear cells (PBMCs), collected before the fourth cycle of nivolumab. This chain uses TRBV19 with TRBJ1-6; D is unresolved. The receptor comes from a human donor with classical Hodgkin lymphoma. In nucleotides, the CDR3 is TGTGCCAGCGGACGGGCAAATAATTCACCCCTCCACTTT. Translated, it gives CASGRANNSPLHF. Supplemented by reference TRBV19 and TRBJ1-6, the full variable domain reads DGGITQSPKYLFRKEGQNVTLSCEQNLNHDAMYWYRQDPGQGLRLIYYSQIVNDFQKGDIAEGYSVSREKKESFPLTVTSAQKNPTAFYLCASGRANNSPLHFGNGTRLTVT.